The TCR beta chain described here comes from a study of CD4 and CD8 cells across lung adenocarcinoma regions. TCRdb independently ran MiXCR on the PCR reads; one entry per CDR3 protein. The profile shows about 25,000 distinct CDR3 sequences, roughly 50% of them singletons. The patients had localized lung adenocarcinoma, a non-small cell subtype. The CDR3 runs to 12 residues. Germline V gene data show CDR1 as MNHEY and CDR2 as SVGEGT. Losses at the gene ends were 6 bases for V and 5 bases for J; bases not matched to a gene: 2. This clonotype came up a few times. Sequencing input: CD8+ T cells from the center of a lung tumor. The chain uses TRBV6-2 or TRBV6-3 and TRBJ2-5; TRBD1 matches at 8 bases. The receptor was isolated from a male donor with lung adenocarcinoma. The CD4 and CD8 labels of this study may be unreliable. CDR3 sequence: CASRQGDETQYF. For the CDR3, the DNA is TGTGCCAGCAGACAGGGGGATGAGACCCAGTACTTC.